The source of this TCR beta chain is a study of T cell responses to AZD1222 COVID-19 vaccine. Study outcomes and limitations: Possibly, clonal diversity was underestimated; donors were largely white British and included more females. Spike-wide coverage was observed for vaccine-associated CD4 TCRs, with dominant responses at 160-218 and 743-854. Variant regions that are unmutated are reportedly the target of nearly half of spike-specific TCRs.

As to this clone: Its antigen is not known.

Using immunoSEQ multiplex PCR, the repertoire was profiled, and TCRdb retains in-frame clones only, with some absent. This sample carries about 180,000 clones, more than 80% of them seen once, and the ten largest clones take about 6.9%. The CDR3 runs 14 residues. Trimming left V 0 bases short and J 9 bases short, with 12 bases between. Germline loops: CDR1 SGHDN, CDR2 FVKESK. The specimen comprised peripheral blood, sampled on day 0 of AZD1222 vaccination. The sequence was obtained from an adult in good health. The chain links TRBV14 to TRBJ1-5; D possibly corresponds to TRBD1 (5 bases). The DNA of the CDR3 is TGTGCCAGCAGCCAAGAAAGTTGGGGCGTGCCCCAGCATTTT. Its protein product is CASSQESWGVPQHF.